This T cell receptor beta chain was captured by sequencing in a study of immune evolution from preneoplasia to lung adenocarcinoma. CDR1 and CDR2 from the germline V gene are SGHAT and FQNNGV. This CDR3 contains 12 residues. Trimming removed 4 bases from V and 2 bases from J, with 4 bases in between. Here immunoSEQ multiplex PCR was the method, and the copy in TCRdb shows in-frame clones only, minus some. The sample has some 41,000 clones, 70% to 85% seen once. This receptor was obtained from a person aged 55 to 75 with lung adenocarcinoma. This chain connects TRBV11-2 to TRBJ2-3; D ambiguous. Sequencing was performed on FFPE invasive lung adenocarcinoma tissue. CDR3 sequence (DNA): TGTGCCAGCAGCTACGCCACAGATACGCAGTATTTT. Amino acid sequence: CASSYATDTQYF.